In this sample, the clone carrying this TCR beta chain turned up a few times. As yet, its antigen is unknown. Amplification used 60 Vbeta primers and 13 Jbeta primers. Only in-frame clones appear in the TCRdb table, and some are missing; sequencing was by immunoSEQ multiplex PCR. The data show roughly 150,000 clones, with 70% seen just once and 1.5% to 2% held by the top ten. The sample is drawn from a study of cytomegalovirus exposure and HLA in healthy donors. Study findings and constraints: Some V segments (TRBV6-2 and TRBV6-3 among them) were excluded as indistinguishable. By a later analysis, the bulk of CMV-associated TCR beta chains appeared HLA-restricted.

The CDR3 loop spans 18 amino acids. The V segment lost 4 bases and the J segment 0 bases; nucleotides outside the gene matches: 9. Germline V gene data show CDR1 as MGHRA and CDR2 as YSYEKL. Every donor was a healthy person donating bone marrow. Donors likely had unrecorded immune exposures despite being nominally healthy when sampled. Sample: PBMCs. The receptor was derived from a woman aged 25-40 years in good health and CMV-seronegative. The chain recombines TRBV4-1 with TRBJ2-1; 10 positions agree with TRBD2. The CDR3 loop reads CASSRDSGGLSSYNEQFF. CDR3 DNA: TGCGCCAGCAGCCGGGATAGCGGGGGGCTTAGCTCCTACAATGAGCAGTTCTTC.